This entry describes one T cell receptor (beta chain). Repertoires were generated with immunoSEQ multiplex PCR, while TCRdb's copy carries only in-frame clones and drops some. Here the sample spans roughly 380,000 clones, approximately 89% being singletons. This entry is derived from a study of blood T cell repertoires in COVID-19. Trimming took off 4 bases at V and 4 bases at J, with 14 bases between the two ends. Germline CDR1 KGHSH, CDR2 LQKENI. The length of the CDR3 is 14 residues. The chain employs TRBV18 and TRBJ2-7, with TRBD1 as a possible D gene (5 bases). The sequenced sample consisted of PBMCs or T cells enriched from blood (not recorded which). This clonotype was obtained from a man younger than 40 who had recovered from COVID-19. The CDR3 region has the DNA TGTGCCAGCTCACTTCAGGGTATCGGGTACGAGCAGTACTTC. Encoded protein: CASSLQGIGYEQYF.